The source of this T cell receptor beta chain is a study of vaccination and CD4 T cells after COVID-19. Sample treatment: roughly 11-day PBMC culture with coronavirus spike peptide pools or control peptides (ViraFEST assay). Germline-derived CDR1 and CDR2 are SSHAT and FNYEAQ (reference sequence). The length of the CDR3 is 13 residues. As for this clonotype: Antigen: not known. A read error may account for a junction end that differs from germline.

Sequence data for DNA of cultured CD4+ T cells were generated by the Oncomine TCR Beta short-read assay. Each CDR3 protein is one row after TCRdb ran MiXCR on the PCR reads. The repertoire includes 15,000 to 20,000 distinct CDR3 sequences, about three fifths of them detected once, and around a tenth sits in the top ten. The chain couples TRBV7-7 to TRBJ1-5, with D unresolved. The sequenced material came from CD4+ T cells from blood, cultured in vitro. The receptor was isolated from a human donor who had recovered from COVID-19. The DNA of the CDR3 is TGTGCTAGCAGCTCCGACGTAGGTCAGCCCCAGCATTTT. Its translation: CASSSDVGQPQHF.